This TCR beta chain was captured in a study of graft-versus-host responses after intestinal transplantation. Study-level information: Induction with anti-thymocyte globulin, then tacrolimus and steroids for around three years, was given to all recipients.

About this clone itself: What it recognizes is unknown.

Study findings and constraints: Recipient marrow held GvH clones, some first seen in ileum or blood.

Method: immunoSEQ multiplex PCR; TCRdb's copy keeps in-frame clones and lacks some. The sample contains around 40,000 clones, 85% to 95% of which appear only once. The source of this sequence is a human donor who was the organ donor for an intestinal transplant. The sequencing here drew on unstimulated CD8+ T cells sorted from spleen or lymph node cells, taken before transplant.

The CDR3 bases are TGCGCCAGCAGCTTGTTGTCCGGGGAGCTGTTTTTT. Amino acid sequence: CASSLLSGELFF. The chain carries TRBV5-1 and TRBJ2-2, with D hard to call. The CDR3 extends over 12 amino acids. CDR1 and CDR2 from the germline V gene are SGHRS and YFSETQ. V shed 1 base and J shed 6 bases, with 4 bases lying between them.